Listed below are T cell receptor beta chains from one sample, sequenced in a study of low-dose radiotherapy and immunotherapy resistance in tumors. One entry per CDR3 protein, called by TCRdb with MiXCR from the reads. The sample lists around 80,000 distinct CDR3 sequences, around a sixth seen once, with roughly 1.4% in the top ten. The source material was PBMCs, sampled after low-dose radiotherapy plus immunotherapy. The receptor source for this set is a male donor with prostate cancer. The CDR3 runs from the conserved cysteine through the conserved F or W. A D gene is named only where the DNA matches it firmly. Size is stated for part of the rows, as once, few or many counts, or as a class when the clone is expanded.

V	D	size	J	CDR3	DNA
TRBV5-5	TRBD1	-	TRBJ2-2	CASSLGTADGGELFF	TGTGCCAGCAGCTTAGGGACAGCGGATGGGGGGGAGCTGTTTTTT
TRBV2	-	many	TRBJ2-5	CASSEQAQETQYF	TGTGCCAGCAGTGAACAGGCCCAAGAGACCCAGTACTTC
TRBV28	TRBD2	many	TRBJ2-7	CASRAGVEQYF	TGTGCCAGCCGGGCGGGGGTCGAGCAGTACTTC
TRBV5-1	-	few	TRBJ2-2	CASSLRRQQSNTGELFF	TGCGCCAGCAGCTTGCGGCGCCAGCAATCGAACACCGGGGAGCTGTTTTTT
TRBV4-3	-	many	TRBJ1-5	CASSQDRAQPQHF	TGCGCCAGCAGCCAAGACAGGGCTCAGCCCCAGCATTTT
TRBV25-1	-	many	TRBJ2-7	CASTWGLEQYF	TGTGCCAGCACATGGGGTCTCGAGCAGTACTTC
TRBV6-1	-	many	TRBJ2-7	CASSPQGGTSDEQYF	TGTGCCAGCAGTCCCCAAGGTGGGACTTCTGACGAGCAGTACTTC
TRBV28	-	many	TRBJ2-7	CASSYATGLREQYF	TGTGCCAGCAGTTACGCGACAGGTCTGCGGGAGCAGTACTTC
TRBV28	-	many	TRBJ2-2	CASSPPPSANTGELFF	TGTGCCAGCAGCCCCCCCCCGAGCGCGAACACCGGGGAGCTGTTTTTT
TRBV2	TRBD1	many	TRBJ1-5	CASTLGGQTNQPQHF	TGTGCCAGCACCCTGGGGGGACAGACTAATCAGCCCCAGCATTTT
TRBV7-8	-	-	TRBJ2-1	CASSLRGATYNEQFF	TGTGCCAGCAGCTTACGCGGAGCGACCTACAATGAGCAGTTCTTC
TRBV12-3/TRBV12-4	-	many	TRBJ1-1	CASSLRLNTEAFF	TGTGCCAGCAGTTTGAGGTTGAACACTGAAGCTTTCTTT
TRBV4-3	-	many	TRBJ2-2	CASSQEGRDGELFF	TGCGCCAGCAGCCAAGAAGGGCGCGACGGGGAGCTGTTTTTT
TRBV6-2/TRBV6-3	-	many	TRBJ2-7	CASSYSRDEQYF	TGTGCCAGCAGTTACAGTCGGGACGAGCAGTACTTC
TRBV20-1	-	many	TRBJ2-1	CSAMPYNEQFF	TGCAGTGCTATGCCGTACAATGAGCAGTTCTTC
TRBV28	-	-	TRBJ2-7	CASSPFRPGQRVQYF	TGTGCCAGCAGTCCCTTCCGTCCGGGACAAAGGGTGCAGTACTTC
TRBV6-2/TRBV6-3	TRBD1	few	TRBJ2-1	CASSYGQGGFNEQFF	TGTGCCAGCAGTTACGGACAGGGTGGTTTCAATGAGCAGTTCTTC
TRBV4-3	-	many	TRBJ2-1	CASSQDSVASAGWIF	TGCGCCAGCAGCCAAGATAGCGTAGCTAGCGCTGGATGGATCTTC
TRBV5-1	-	-	TRBJ1-5	CASSPSGQSNQPQHF	TGCGCCAGCAGCCCCAGCGGACAGAGCAATCAGCCCCAGCATTTT
TRBV24-1	TRBD1	many	TRBJ2-2	CATMDRGNTGELFF	TGTGCCACCATGGACAGGGGGAACACCGGGGAGCTGTTTTTT
TRBV4-1	-	many	TRBJ1-5	CASSQDSGGGNQPQHF	TGCGCCAGCAGCCAAGATTCGGGGGGCGGCAATCAGCCCCAGCATTTT
TRBV5-1	-	many	TRBJ2-1	CASSLDPSRNGEQFF	TGCGCCAGCAGCTTGGACCCTAGCAGGAACGGGGAGCAGTTCTTC
TRBV2	-	-	TRBJ2-5	CASRATGPLGTQYF	TGTGCCAGCAGAGCTACAGGGCCCCTCGGGACCCAGTACTTC
TRBV28	TRBD1	many	TRBJ1-1	CASSSRTGTTTEAFF	TGTGCCAGCAGTTCTCGGACAGGGACTACCACTGAAGCTTTCTTT
TRBV6-5	-	many	TRBJ2-1	CASSQASAPYNEQFF	TGTGCCAGCAGCCAAGCTAGCGCACCCTACAATGAGCAGTTCTTC
TRBV5-1	TRBD2	-	TRBJ2-7	CASSLANSGSYEQYF	TGCGCCAGCAGCTTGGCCAATAGCGGGTCCTACGAGCAGTACTTC
TRBV5-1	-	many	TRBJ1-5	CASSAGGSNQPQHF	TGCGCCAGCAGCGCAGGTGGGAGCAATCAGCCCCAGCATTTT
TRBV12-2	-	many	TRBJ2-7	CASRFSRDRESYEQYF	TGTGCAAGTCGCTTCTCCCGGGACAGGGAATCCTACGAGCAGTACTTC
TRBV7-8	-	many	TRBJ2-5	CASSLSGQKETQYF	TGTGCCAGCAGCTTATCCGGACAGAAAGAGACCCAGTACTTC
TRBV5-4	TRBD2	medium-sized	TRBJ2-2	CASSPAGGRSNTGELFF	TGTGCCAGCAGCCCCGCGGGGGGCCGGTCGAACACCGGGGAGCTGTTTTTT
TRBV5-1	TRBD2	many	TRBJ2-1	CASSIVAGGPSNEQFF	TGCGCCAGCAGCATTGTGGCGGGAGGGCCTTCCAATGAGCAGTTCTTC
TRBV7-8	-	once	TRBJ2-1	CASSFGQSSYNEQFF	TGTGCCAGCAGCTTCGGACAGAGCTCCTACAATGAGCAGTTCTTC
TRBV28	-	-	TRBJ2-6	CASSETPAF	TGTGCCAGCAGCGAAACCCCGGCTTTC
TRBV5-1	-	-	TRBJ1-1	CASSSGVPNTEAFF	TGCGCCAGCAGCTCCGGGGTTCCGAACACTGAGGCTTTCTTT
TRBV4-1	TRBD2	many	TRBJ2-7	CASSREGWVDEQYF	TGCGCCAGCAGCCGGGAGGGCTGGGTTGACGAGCAGTACTTC
TRBV6-1	-	-	TRBJ2-1	CASSKGAYNEQFF	TGTGCCAGCAGTAAGGGAGCGTACAACGAGCAGTTCTTC
TRBV29-1	TRBD1	many	TRBJ2-1	CSVDRPGTGDNEQFF	TGCAGCGTTGATCGGCCTGGGACAGGGGACAATGAGCAGTTCTTC
TRBV6-6	TRBD1	many	TRBJ1-2	CATRDRVYGYTF	TGTGCCACCCGGGACAGGGTTTATGGCTACACCTTC
TRBV6-6	TRBD1	many	TRBJ1-5	CASRESGTGGQPQHF	TGTGCCAGCAGGGAAAGTGGGACAGGGGGCCAGCCCCAGCATTTT
TRBV11-2	TRBD1	many	TRBJ1-1	CASSQYRGRTEAFF	TGTGCCAGCAGCCAATACAGGGGGCGGACTGAAGCTTTCTTT
TRBV7-3	-	-	TRBJ2-3	CASSLMPSASTDTQYF	TGTGCCAGCAGCTTAATGCCTAGCGCGAGCACAGATACGCAGTATTTT
TRBV20-1	TRBD2	many	TRBJ2-1	CSANKAGLVGDEQFF	TGCAGTGCTAATAAAGCGGGACTAGTGGGAGATGAGCAGTTCTTC
TRBV21-1	-	-	TRBJ2-6	CASSKDLPVSGANVLTF	TGTGCCAGCAGCAAAGATCTTCCGGTCTCTGGGGCCAACGTCCTGACTTTC
TRBV6-2/TRBV6-3	-	-	TRBJ2-2	CASSLPGESGGELFFF	-
TRBV6-2/TRBV6-3	-	many	TRBJ2-1	CASSYTSNEQFF	TGTGCCAGCAGTTACACGAGTAATGAGCAGTTCTTC